This T cell receptor beta chain was found in a study of cytomegalovirus exposure and HLA in healthy donors. From germline, CDR1 is KGHSH and CDR2 LQKENI. This CDR3 has 16 amino acids. After removal of 6 bases from V and 3 bases from J, the junction contained 6 bases not matched to a gene. Study results and limitations: Later on, a genetic analysis was performed. It linked a missense variant in DCLRE1C with V- and J-gene trimming of TCR beta. There were around 160 TCR beta chains listed as cytomegalovirus-associated.

In the PCR, 60 Vbeta and 13 Jbeta primers were used. Method: immunoSEQ multiplex PCR; TCRdb's copy keeps in-frame clones and lacks some. Of around 130,000 clones listed, under 85% were seen once; the top ten hold approximately 5.5%. Worth noting for this clone: Its antigen is unknown.

This clonotype originated in a man between 18 and 35 years old in good health and CMV-seropositive. Sequenced input: PBMCs. The chain combines TRBV18 with TRBJ2-5, with 14 bases fitting TRBD2. For the CDR3, the DNA is TGTGCCAGCTCGGGCGGACTAGCGGGGGGAAAAGAGACCCAGTACTTC. Amino acids: CASSGGLAGGKETQYF. Combining the CDR3 with reference TRBV18 and TRBJ2-5 gives the whole variable domain NAGVMQNPRHLVRRRGQEARLRCSPMKGHSHVYWYRQLPEEGLKFMVYLQKENIIDESGMPKERFSAEFPKEGPSILRIQQVVRGDSAAYFCASSGGLAGGKETQYFGPGTRLLVL.